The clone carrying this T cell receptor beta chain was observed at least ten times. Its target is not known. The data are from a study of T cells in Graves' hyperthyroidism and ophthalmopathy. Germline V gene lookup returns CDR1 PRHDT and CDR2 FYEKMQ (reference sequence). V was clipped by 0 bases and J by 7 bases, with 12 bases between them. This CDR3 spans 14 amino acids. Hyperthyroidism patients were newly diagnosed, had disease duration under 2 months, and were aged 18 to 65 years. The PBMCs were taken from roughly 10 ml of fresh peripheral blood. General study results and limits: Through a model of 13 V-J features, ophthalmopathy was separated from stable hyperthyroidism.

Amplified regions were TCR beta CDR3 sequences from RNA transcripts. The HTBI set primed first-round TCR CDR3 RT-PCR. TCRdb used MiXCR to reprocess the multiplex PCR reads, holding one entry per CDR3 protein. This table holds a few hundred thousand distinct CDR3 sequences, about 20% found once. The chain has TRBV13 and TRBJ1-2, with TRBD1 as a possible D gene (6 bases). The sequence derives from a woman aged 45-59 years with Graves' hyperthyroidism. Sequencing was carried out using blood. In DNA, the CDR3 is TGTGCCAGCAGCTTAGGGCCGGGGGCAGGTGGCTACACCTTC. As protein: CASSLGPGAGGYTF.